The present T cell receptor beta chain was sequenced within a study of T-cell memory formation after mild COVID-19. Constant-segment primers and 5'RACE yielded cDNA libraries for TCR alpha and TCR beta, each carrying sample barcodes and UMIs. TCRdb recomputed calls from the 5' RACE reads with MiXCR, one row per CDR3 protein. The sample yields 250,000 to 350,000 distinct CDR3 sequences, roughly 15% seen once. This clonotype was detected a few times. Its antigen remains unknown. Study findings and constraints: Researchers found some responding clones in pre-infection memory, a sign that cross-reactive memory joined. Among CD4+ contracting clones, most were CM and EM, and CD8+ ones EMRA. From day 15 to 85, contracting clones were balanced between CD4 and CD8, whereas later expanders leaned toward CD4+.

This CDR3 region has 13 residues. V shed 4 bases, J shed 5 bases, and the junction held 6 bases outside the gene matches. Germline values: CDR1 SGHNT, CDR2 YYREEE (reference sequence). The receptor's source is a man aged 18-30 years who had mild COVID-19 (a few samples of this study predate the infection). Cell type and time point are not known. This rearrangement joins TRBV5-4 to TRBJ2-7; 7 bases agree with TRBD1. Sequencing was performed on PBMCs or a T cell subset sorted from them (not recorded which). The CDR3 spells CASSVDRRDEQYV. Written as DNA, the CDR3 is TGTGCCAGCAGCGTGGACAGGCGCGACGAGCAGTACGTC.